The 22 T cell receptor beta chains listed next were all sequenced from one sample in a study of cytotoxic CD8 clonotypes in ibrutinib-treated CLL. Only in-frame clones appear in the TCRdb table, and some are missing; sequencing was by immunoSEQ multiplex PCR. The table lists some 200,000 clones, approximately 68% of them singletons. Sequences were derived from PBMCs, sampled after 24 months of ibrutinib treatment. All receptors come from a human donor with chronic lymphocytic leukemia.

This clone was counted a few times. This sequence joins TRBV6-5 and TRBJ1-5; D unresolved. The CDR3 spans 13 residues. V shed 9 bases and J shed 9 bases, with 18 bases lying between them. Germline assignment: CDR1 MNHEY and CDR2 SVGAGI. CDR3 sequence (DNA): TGTGCCAGGCATGACACGGGTCACGGGCCCCAGCATTTT. It yields the protein CARHDTGHGPQHF.

The genes are TRBV11-2 and TRBJ2-5, with D hard to call. CDR3 length: 15 residues. Germline V gives CDR1 SGHAT, CDR2 FQNNGV. Trimming took off 5 bases at V and 0 bases at J, with 13 bases between the two ends. The CDR3 region is CASSPEQWYQETQYF. DNA for the CDR3: TGTGCCAGCAGCCCTGAGCAATGGTACCAAGAGACCCAGTACTTC.

The gene calls are TRBV9 and TRBJ1-2; D possibly corresponds to TRBD1 (5 bases). There are 13 residues in the CDR3. In germline, CDR1 is SGDLS, CDR2 YYNGEE. Trimming cost V 4 bases and J 8 bases, with 15 bases left between them. This CDR3 is CASSPRGSGGYTF. In nucleotides, the CDR3 is TGTGCCAGCAGCCCAAGGGGATCCGGAGGCTACACCTTC.

The rearrangement joins TRBV6-5 to TRBJ1-2; possible D gene TRBD1, 6 bases. This CDR3 region has 15 residues. CDR1 and CDR2 (germline): MNHEY, SVGAGI. The V end lost 6 bases, the J end lost 7 bases, and 21 bases lay between the germline ends. The CDR3 region is CASSPPGQGMSGYTF. For the CDR3, the DNA is TGTGCCAGCAGCCCTCCGGGGCAGGGGATGAGTGGCTACACCTTC.

The V gene is TRBV27, the J gene TRBJ2-5; the match to TRBD2 covers 7 bases. The V gene's germline CDR1 is MNHEY and CDR2 SMNVEV (reference sequence). Trimming cost V 3 bases and J 5 bases; bases outside gene matches: 9. The CDR3 has 15 residues. The CDR3, as DNA: TGTGCCAGCAGTTTGAGGCGGGGGAGCGGGGAGACCCAGTACTTC. It specifies CASSLRRGSGETQYF.

The gene calls are TRBV12-5 and TRBJ2-7; D is undetermined. CDR1 LGHNT and CDR2 FRNRAP come from the germline V gene. Trimming removed 7 bases from V and 7 bases from J, with 14 bases in between. CDR3 length: 12 residues. The CDR3 sequence: CASALHLPEQYF. CDR3 DNA sequence: TGTGCTAGTGCCTTACACCTGCCTGAGCAGTACTTC.

This clone was detected only a few times. The CDR3 DNA sequence: TGTGCCAGCAGCTTCGGGACTAGCAGACAAGAGACCCAGTACTTC. Its translation is CASSFGTSRQETQYF. V is TRBV7-9 and J is TRBJ2-5; TRBD2 matches at 9 bases. V lost 3 bases to trimming and J lost 2 bases; unmatched junction nucleotides: 4. Germline CDR1 reads SEHNR; CDR2 reads FQNEAQ (reference sequence). CDR3 length: 15 amino acids.

J is TRBJ1-1 and V is TRBV29-1; 7 positions match TRBD1. The CDR3 sequence is 13 residues long. Trimming at V came to 4 bases and at J to 1 base, leaving 3 bases not matched to a gene. Looked up from germline, CDR1 is SQVTM and CDR2 is ANQGSEA. CDR3 DNA sequence: TGCAGCGTTGGCTACAGGGGGAACACTGAAGCTTTCTTT. Amino acid sequence: CSVGYRGNTEAFF.

This chain links TRBV7-3 with TRBJ2-2, with 7 bases identical to TRBD1. Germline V gives CDR1 SGHTA, CDR2 FQGTGA. This CDR3 comprises 14 residues. Unmatched junction bases numbered 6, after V lost 5 bases and J lost 6 bases. CDR3: CASSKDRAAGELFF. CDR3 coding DNA: TGTGCCAGCAGCAAAGACAGGGCGGCCGGGGAGCTGTTTTTT.

This clone has a handful of counts. The chain carries TRBV4-3 and TRBJ1-2; D uncertain. CDR1 is LGHNA and CDR2 is YSLEER in the germline V gene. CDR3 length equals 14 residues. V was pared by 1 base and J by 2 bases, with 8 bases between. CDR3 nucleotides: TGCGCCAGCAGCCAAGGCCTCGGGAACTATGGCTACACCTTC. Amino acid sequence: CASSQGLGNYGYTF.

The chain uses TRBV11-2 and TRBJ2-1; D is perhaps TRBD1 (6 bases). The CDR3 covers 13 residues. Looked up from germline, CDR1 is SGHAT and CDR2 is FQNNGV. The V end was cut by 0 bases, the J end by 6 bases, with 6 bases between. The CDR3 coding sequence is TGTGCCAGCAGCTTAGAAGGGGGCAATGAGCAGTTCTTC. This translates into CASSLEGGNEQFF.

This clone was detected a few times. The chain has TRBV5-4 and TRBJ1-4, with 9 bases lining up with TRBD1. The CDR3 is 14 amino acids. V shed 4 bases and J 5 bases; nucleotides not matched to a gene: 3. The germline gives CDR1 SGHNT, CDR2 YYREEE (reference sequence). The CDR3 spells CASSLDRGNEKLFF. The CDR3 DNA follows: TGTGCCAGCAGCCTCGACAGGGGGAATGAAAAACTGTTTTTT.

Turning to this clone: The same CDR3 can be traced to other DNA sequences in this sample. The rearrangement uses TRBV19 and TRBJ1-5, with unresolved D. The CDR3 spans 15 residues. Germline V gene data show CDR1 as LNHDA and CDR2 as SQIVND (reference sequence). V was clipped by 3 bases and J by 0 bases, with 9 bases between them. The CDR3 coding sequence is TGTGCCAGTAGTATGACACCGTATAGCAATCAGCCCCAGCATTTT. Encoded protein: CASSMTPYSNQPQHF.

The rearrangement uses TRBV4-2 and TRBJ2-7, with D perhaps given as TRBD1 or TRBD2 (5 bases each). V gave up 3 bases and J gave up 3 bases, with 9 bases separating them. CDR1 is LGHNA and CDR2 is YNFKEQ in the germline V gene. CDR3 size: 13 residues. The CDR3 here is CASSQGDDYEQYF. In DNA, the CDR3 is TGTGCCAGCAGCCAGGGGGACGACTACGAGCAGTACTTC.

This sequence joins TRBV2 and TRBJ1-2; perhaps TRBD1 as D (6 bases). Trimming left V 6 bases short and J 1 base short, with 15 bases between. CDR3 length: 15 amino acids. In germline, CDR1 is SNHLY, CDR2 FYNNEI. CDR3 in DNA: TGTGCCAGCAGATACCAGACAGGTATTAACTATGGCTACACCTTC. It encodes CASRYQTGINYGYTF.

The CDR3 sequence is CASSPIVPEAFF. Written as DNA, the CDR3 is TGTGCCAGCAGCCCCATTGTTCCTGAAGCTTTCTTT. The J gene is TRBJ1-1, the V gene TRBV14; D uncertain. The germline CDR1 and CDR2 sequences are SGHDN and FVKESK. V gave up 4 bases and J gave up 6 bases, with 9 bases separating them. This CDR3 is built from 12 residues.

The V gene is TRBV9, the J gene TRBJ1-1; D may be TRBD1 (6 bases). The V gene's germline CDR1 is SGDLS and CDR2 YYNGEE. Trimming took off 3 bases at V and 4 bases at J, with 10 bases between the two ends. CDR3 length equals 13 residues. This chain's CDR3 is CASSEGGSTEAFF. The CDR3 region has the DNA TGTGCCAGCAGCGAGGGGGGGAGCACTGAAGCTTTCTTT.

This clone was recorded once. V usage is TRBV15 and J usage is TRBJ2-1; D might be TRBD1 or TRBD2, each matching 7 bases. The CDR3 is 18 amino acids. Germline CDR1 LNHNV, CDR2 YYDKDF (reference sequence). The ends were cut back, 1 base at V and 8 bases at J, with 24 bases in the middle. CDR3 protein: CATSRGYLKQGRVHEQFF. In nucleotides, the CDR3 is TGTGCCACCAGCAGAGGTTACCTAAAACAGGGGAGGGTCCATGAGCAGTTCTTC.

The chain links TRBV30 to TRBJ2-7; 13 bases align to TRBD2. There are 14 residues in the CDR3. V dropped 6 bases and J dropped 3; count of bases not matched to a gene: 5. Germline loops: CDR1 GTSNPN, CDR2 SVGIG (reference sequence). The CDR3 protein is CACLGLAGIYEQYF. The CDR3 nucleotides are TGTGCCTGCTTGGGACTAGCGGGAATCTACGAGCAGTACTTC.

This rearrangement joins TRBV20-1 to TRBJ2-7; tentative D call: TRBD1 (6 bases). Trimming took off 5 bases at V and 3 bases at J, with 8 bases between the two ends. The CDR3 extends over 11 amino acids. CDR1 is DFQATT and CDR2 is SNEGSKA in the germline V gene (reference sequence). In DNA, the CDR3 is TGCAGTGCTCTCAGGGGCTACGAGCAGTACTTC. Amino acids: CSALRGYEQYF.

The chain carries TRBV28 and TRBJ1-3, with a tentative D call TRBD1 (5 bases). This CDR3 is 14 amino acids long. V lost 6 bases and J 1 base, leaving 10 bases between the germline ends. Germline CDR1 and CDR2: MDHEN and SYDVKM. CDR3 in amino acids: CASRFGGSGNTIYF. The DNA for the CDR3 is TGTGCCAGCAGATTCGGGGGGTCTGGAAACACCATATATTTT. Filled out from reference TRBV28 and TRBJ1-3, the complete variable domain reads DVKVTQSSRYLVKRTGEKVFLECVQDMDHENMFWYRQDPGLGLRLIYFSYDVKMKEKGDIPEGYSVSREKKERFSLILESASTNQTSMYLCASRFGGSGNTIYFGEGSWLTVV.

A single count supports this clone. The chain employs TRBV28 and TRBJ1-5; D may be TRBD1 (6 bases). The germline V and J ends were trimmed by 3 bases and 6 bases, with 15 bases remaining between them. CDR3 size: 15 residues. The germline V gene encodes CDR1 MDHEN and CDR2 SYDVKM. CDR3 region: CASSFHRDGSQPQHF. CDR3 DNA sequence: TGTGCCAGCAGTTTTCACAGGGACGGTTCTCAGCCCCAGCATTTT.